A single TCR beta chain is shown here with its context. Per the authors' pipeline: Amplification with reference gene primers provided the estimates of nucleated cell counts. TCRdb keeps only in-frame clones here, not all; method: immunoSEQ multiplex PCR. V, J and clone size are taken as reported in that table, and D and trimming were inferred from the DNA itself. The table shows under 250,000 clones, with almost 90% occurring only once. This sample is part of a study of blood T cell repertoires in COVID-19. Study information: The samples span acute and convalescent COVID-19 from the United States, Italy and Spain. The cDNA or gDNA used as material had been derived from T cells, B-cell-depleted T cells, or PBMCs.

V lost 4 bases and J lost 8; bases outside the gene matches: 8. The CDR3 runs to 15 residues. Germline V gene sequence: CDR1 SGHRS, CDR2 YFSETQ. Source material: peripheral blood. The genes are TRBV5-1 and TRBJ1-4; 10 bases line up with TRBD1. The sequence was obtained from an elderly man with acute or convalescent COVID-19. The CDR3 sequence is CASSPGGQGREKLFF. The CDR3 DNA follows: TGCGCCAGCAGCCCTGGGGGACAGGGGCGGGAAAAACTGTTTTTT.